The TCR beta chain described here comes from a study of blood T cell repertoires in COVID-19. V dropped 0 bases and J dropped 8 bases, with 11 bases sitting between them. This CDR3 contains 13 residues. Germline V CDR1 and CDR2: SGHRS, YFSETQ. Per the original methods: Nucleated cell counts were estimated from reference gene primer amplification. Data came from immunoSEQ multiplex PCR; TCRdb stores just in-frame clones and leaves some out. V, J and clone size are those of that table, while D and trimming were read from the DNA. Of about 300,000 clones in the sample, roughly 87% were seen once. What was sequenced was peripheral blood. The chain combines TRBV5-1 with TRBJ1-2; no reliable D call. This sequence originates from a man aged 18 to 35 with active or convalescent COVID-19. DNA for the CDR3: TGCGCCAGCAGCTTGGCAGGTTCTGAAGGCTACACCTTC. Translated: CASSLAGSEGYTF.